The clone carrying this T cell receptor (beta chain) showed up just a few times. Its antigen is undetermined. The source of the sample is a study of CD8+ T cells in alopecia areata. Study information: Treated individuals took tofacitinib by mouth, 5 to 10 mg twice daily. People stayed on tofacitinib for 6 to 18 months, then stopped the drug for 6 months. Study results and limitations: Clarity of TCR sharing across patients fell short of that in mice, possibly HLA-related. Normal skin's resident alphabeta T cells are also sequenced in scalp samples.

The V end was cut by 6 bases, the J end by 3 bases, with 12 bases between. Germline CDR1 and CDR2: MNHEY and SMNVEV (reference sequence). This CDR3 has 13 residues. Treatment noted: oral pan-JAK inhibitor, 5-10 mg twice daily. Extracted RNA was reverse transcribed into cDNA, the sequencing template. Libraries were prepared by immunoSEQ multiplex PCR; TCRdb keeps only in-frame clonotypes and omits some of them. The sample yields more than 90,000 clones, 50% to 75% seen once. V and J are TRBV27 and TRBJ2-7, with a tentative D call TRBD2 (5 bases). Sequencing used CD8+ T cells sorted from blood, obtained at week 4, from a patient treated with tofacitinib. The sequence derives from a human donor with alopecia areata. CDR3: CASRSGLNYEQYF. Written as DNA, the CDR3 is TGTGCCAGCAGATCCGGACTGAACTACGAGCAGTACTTC.